Listed below are T cell receptor beta chains from one sample, sequenced in a study of blood T cell repertoires in COVID-19. The assay was immunoSEQ multiplex PCR, and TCRdb's table has in-frame clones only and misses some. The sample consists of over 200,000 clones, about 83% of them appearing once. Sequencing was done on a sample of peripheral blood. The receptors derive from a woman in her 30s with COVID-19, enrolled during active disease. Each CDR3 is given with its conserved first and last residue. A D gene is named only where the DNA matches it firmly. Expanded clones get a size class; other rows say once, few or many, or leave the size out.

clone_size	v_call	d_call	cdr3_length	j_call	cdr3_aa	cdr3_nt
NA	TRBV7-8	TRBD2	16	TRBJ2-1	CASSSPGLAFHNEQFF	TGTGCCAGCAGCTCACCGGGACTAGCGTTCCACAATGAGCAGTTCTTC
NA	TRBV28	TRBD1	14	TRBJ1-2	CASRRQGGNYGYTF	TGTGCCAGCAGACGACAGGGGGGGAACTATGGCTACACCTTC
NA	TRBV5-4	NA	14	TRBJ2-5	CASSLGLVQETQYF	TGTGCCAGCAGCTTAGGACTCGTACAAGAGACCCAGTACTTC
NA	TRBV19	TRBD2	18	TRBJ2-7	CASMATSGGGPHSYEQYF	TGTGCCAGTATGGCGACTAGCGGGGGAGGGCCCCACTCCTACGAGCAGTACTTC
NA	TRBV6-5	TRBD2	14	TRBJ2-1	CASSHGLAGDEQFF	TGTGCCAGCAGTCACGGACTAGCGGGCGATGAGCAGTTCTTC
NA	TRBV5-4	NA	14	TRBJ2-7	CASSLLGGNYEQYF	TGTGCCAGCAGCTTGCTTGGGGGGAACTACGAGCAGTACTTC
NA	TRBV7-3	NA	14	TRBJ1-1	CASSLGGGYTEAFF	TGTGCCAGCAGCTTAGGCGGGGGGTACACTGAAGCTTTCTTT
few	TRBV19	TRBD1	14	TRBJ1-5	CASSPGQGYQPQHF	TGTGCCAGTAGTCCGGGACAGGGTTATCAGCCCCAGCATTTT
few	TRBV28	TRBD1	12	TRBJ2-7	CASRQGSYEQYF	TGTGCCAGCCGACAGGGCTCCTACGAGCAGTACTTC
NA	TRBV13	TRBD1	13	TRBJ1-1	CASSSQGWGEAFF	TGTGCCAGCAGCTCACAGGGGTGGGGTGAAGCTTTCTTT
NA	TRBV5-4	NA	16	TRBJ1-1	CASSPGGAKGGTEAFF	TGTGCCAGCAGCCCTGGAGGGGCCAAGGGTGGGACTGAAGCTTTCTTT
NA	TRBV4-1	NA	16	TRBJ2-7	CASSPPRGHQTYEQYF	TGCGCCAGCAGCCCCCCTCGGGGACACCAGACCTACGAGCAGTACTTC
NA	TRBV4-1	NA	15	TRBJ1-2	CASSQEPGVSGFSTF	TGCGCCAGCAGCCAAGAGCCGGGCGTTTCAGGGTTTAGCACCTTC
NA	TRBV28	TRBD1	15	TRBJ1-2	CASSLSEGAGYGYTF	TGTGCCAGCAGTTTATCGGAGGGGGCGGGGTATGGCTACACCTTC
NA	TRBV12-3/TRBV12-4	NA	12	TRBJ2-5	CASSPSRETQYF	TGTGCCAGCAGTCCCTCGAGAGAGACCCAGTACTTC
NA	TRBV5-6	NA	15	TRBJ2-7	CASSWGVDGSYEQYF	TGTGCCAGCAGCTGGGGGGTGGACGGGTCCTACGAGCAGTACTTC
NA	TRBV5-5	NA	14	TRBJ1-2	CASSPYTENYGYTF	TGTGCCAGCAGCCCCTACACAGAGAACTATGGCTACACCTTC
few	TRBV27	TRBD2	15	TRBJ2-1	CASRLSGDSYNEQFF	TGTGCCAGCAGACTTAGCGGGGACTCCTACAATGAGCAGTTCTTC
NA	TRBV2	NA	11	TRBJ2-3	CATSPTDTQYF	TGTGCCACCTCTCCCACAGATACGCAGTATTTT
NA	TRBV30	NA	14	TRBJ2-2	CAWSRRGWAGELFF	TGTGCCTGGAGTCGTAGAGGCTGGGCCGGGGAGCTGTTTTTT
NA	TRBV30	TRBD1	13	TRBJ2-7	CALEQGSSYEQYF	TGTGCCTTGGAACAGGGGAGCTCCTACGAGCAGTACTTC
NA	TRBV7-6	TRBD1	15	TRBJ2-7	CASSSDRVLGYEQYF	TGTGCCAGCAGCTCCGACAGGGTGCTAGGCTACGAGCAGTACTTC
NA	TRBV4-1	NA	16	TRBJ1-4	CASSQDGTGFNEKLFF	TGCGCCAGCAGCCAAGATGGTACAGGATTTAATGAAAAACTGTTTTTT
NA	TRBV7-3	TRBD2	17	TRBJ2-3	CASSPTSGRAGTDTQYF	TGTGCCAGCAGCCCAACTAGCGGGAGGGCCGGTACAGATACGCAGTATTTT